A single sample gave rise to the 6 T cell receptor beta chains below, sequenced in a study of blood T cells in healthy people across ages. A sample-barcoded 5' primer and a J-beta primer mix were used in a second PCR of about 6 to 11 cycles. TCRdb ran MiXCR on the 5' RACE reads and lists one entry per CDR3 protein. The top ten hold about two fifths of the sample, which has about 640,000 distinct CDR3 sequences, 58% seen once. Specimen: blood. The origin of the receptors is a man in his sixties in good health.

In this sample, this clonotype turned up a few times. V gene TRBV3-1 combines with J gene TRBJ2-3; TRBD2 matches at 13 bases. V was pared by 2 bases and J by 2 bases, with 4 bases of the junction left unmatched. The CDR3 sequence is 17 residues long. Per the germline V gene, CDR1 is LGHDT and CDR2 is YNNKEL (reference sequence). For the CDR3, the DNA is TGTGCCAGCAGCCAAATCGGGACTAGCGGGGTCACAGATACGCAGTATTTT. It specifies CASSQIGTSGVTDTQYF.

The chain carries TRBV6-5 and TRBJ2-3; TRBD1 matches 8 bases. The CDR3 totals 14 residues. Looked up from germline, CDR1 is MNHEY and CDR2 is SVGAGI. The J segment lost 1 base and the V segment lost 6 bases, leaving 3 bases of the junction unmatched. The chain's CDR3 is CASSDRGGTDTQYF. For the CDR3, the DNA is TGTGCCAGCAGCGACAGGGGCGGCACAGATACGCAGTATTTT.

In nucleotides, the CDR3 is TGTGCCAGCAAACTTCACAGGCTACCCTACAATGAGCAGTTCTTC. It yields the protein CASKLHRLPYNEQFF. This chain connects TRBV21-1 to TRBJ2-1; the tabulated D call, TRBD1, remains unverified against the DNA. TRBV21-1 is given as a pseudogene. The CDR3 loop spans 15 amino acids.

This clonotype was counted once. At one end, the junction sequence differs from germline, possibly due to a read error. The V call is TRBV5-1, the J call TRBJ2-1; D gene ambiguous. There are 14 residues in the CDR3. Germline V gives CDR1 SGHRS, CDR2 YFSETQ. The CDR3 DNA reads as TGTGCCAGCAGCCCACCCCGACAAGGCAATGAGCAGTTCTTC. It specifies CASSPPRQGNEQFF.

This clonotype has a handful of counts. The J gene is TRBJ2-3, the V gene TRBV29-1, with 12 bases identical to TRBD2. There are 16 residues in the CDR3. Per germline, CDR1 SQVTM and CDR2 ANQGSEA. Trimming removed 3 bases from V and 0 bases from J; junction bases left unmatched: 4. This chain's CDR3 is CSVELAGGTSTDTQYF. The CDR3, as DNA: TGCAGCGTTGAGCTAGCGGGGGGGACGAGCACAGATACGCAGTATTTT.

The rearrangement uses TRBV11-3 and TRBJ2-5, with a possible D match to TRBD1 (6 bases). V shed 5 bases and J shed 2 bases, with 12 bases lying between them. Per germline, CDR1 SGHNT and CDR2 YENEEA. The CDR3 has 14 amino acids. The CDR3 is CASSLGHPQETQYF. The CDR3 DNA sequence: TGTGCCAGCAGCCTGGGACACCCGCAAGAGACCCAGTACTTC.